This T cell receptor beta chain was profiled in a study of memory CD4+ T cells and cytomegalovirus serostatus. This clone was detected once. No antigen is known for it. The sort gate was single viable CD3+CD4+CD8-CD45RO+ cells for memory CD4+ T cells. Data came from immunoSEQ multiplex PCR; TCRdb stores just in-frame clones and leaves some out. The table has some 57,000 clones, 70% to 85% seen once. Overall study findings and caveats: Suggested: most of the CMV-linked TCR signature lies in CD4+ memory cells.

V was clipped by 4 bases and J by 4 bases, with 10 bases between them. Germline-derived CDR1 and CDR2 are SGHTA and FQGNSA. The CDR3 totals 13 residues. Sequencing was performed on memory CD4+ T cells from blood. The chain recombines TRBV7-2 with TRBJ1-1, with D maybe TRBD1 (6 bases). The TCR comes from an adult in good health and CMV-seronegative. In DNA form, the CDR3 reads TGTGCCAGCAGCTCCAGAGGGGGCACTGAAGCTTTCTTT. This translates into CASSSRGGTEAFF. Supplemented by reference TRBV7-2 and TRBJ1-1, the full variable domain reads GAGVSQSPSNKVTEKGKDVELRCDPISGHTALYWYRQSLGQGLEFLIYFQGNSAPDKSGLPSDRFSAERTGGSVSTLTIQRTQQEDSAVYLCASSSRGGTEAFFGQGTRLTVV.